This TCR beta chain was identified during a study of identical twins. General study points: Part of the zero-insertion signal could reflect confounding by invariant MAIT and iNKT cells. Out-of-frame alpha sequences common to twins exhibited a surplus of low generation probability. Fewer insertions marked abundant cord blood beta clonotypes; young adult naive trended weakly, memory not at all.

MiXCR, applied by TCRdb to the 5' RACE reads, yields one record per CDR3 protein. The data show fewer than 250,000 distinct CDR3 sequences, around 10% seen once. Looked up from germline, CDR1 is SGHRS and CDR2 is YFSETQ. V was pared by 2 bases and J by 0 bases, with 16 bases between. CDR3 size: 17 residues. There were only healthy Caucasians among the donors. In this sample, this clonotype turned up many times. Its antigen is still unknown. The TCR sequence derives from a woman younger than 35 in good health. This rearrangement joins TRBV5-1 to TRBJ2-3; either TRBD1 or TRBD2 may supply D (6 bases each). Sequencing was performed on memory (CD45RO+) T cells sorted from blood. The DNA for the CDR3 is TGCGCCAGCAGCTTCTTGGGGGGCCGGGGAAGCACAGATACGCAGTATTTT. It yields the protein CASSFLGGRGSTDTQYF.